The 29 T cell receptor beta chains below all came from one sample that was sequenced in a study of Ad26.COV2.S vaccination and SARS-CoV-2 variants. Indicated treatment: around 19 received Ad26.COV2.S at low or high dose, single or two shots; roughly five received placebo; per-sample allocation not given. Specimens were obtained on day 63 following the first vaccine or placebo injection. Only in-frame clones appear in the TCRdb table, and some are missing; sequencing was by immunoSEQ multiplex PCR. The data hold fewer than 800,000 clones, with about 90% observed a single time. This sample comprised peripheral blood, obtained in a trial of Ad26.COV2.S vaccine versus placebo. Receptors originate from a person aged 18-60 years who received the Ad26.COV2.S COVID-19 vaccine or a placebo.

The V gene is TRBV5-1, the J gene TRBJ2-2, with 7 bases that match TRBD2. From germline, CDR1 is SGHRS and CDR2 YFSETQ. The CDR3 sequence is 15 residues long. J gave up 6 bases and V 4 bases, and 9 bases lay outside the gene matches. The CDR3: CASSHGLVGPGELFF. The DNA of the CDR3 is TGCGCCAGCAGCCACGGACTAGTAGGGCCCGGGGAGCTGTTTTTT.

The J gene is TRBJ2-7, the V gene TRBV19, with 14 bases aligning to TRBD2. CDR1 is LNHDA, CDR2 SQIVND, per germline (reference sequence). The CDR3 contains 17 residues. The trim removed 6 bases at V and 2 bases at J, leaving 9 bases unmatched. The CDR3 reads CASRSGTSGSSAYEQYF. DNA of the CDR3: TGTGCCAGTAGATCCGGGACTAGCGGGAGTTCGGCCTACGAGCAGTACTTC.

The V call is TRBV5-1, the J call TRBJ1-2; 7 positions agree with TRBD1. The CDR3 covers 15 residues. Germline V CDR1 and CDR2: SGHRS, YFSETQ. J was trimmed by 4 bases and V by 0 bases; bases with no gene match: 6. Written as DNA, the CDR3 is TGCGCCAGCAGCTTGGCCGCAGGGGGAAGCTATGGCTACACCTTC. Its translation is CASSLAAGGSYGYTF.

This chain connects TRBV5-3 to TRBJ1-2; D is unclear. Being an ORF, TRBV5-3 has a function that is uncertain. This CDR3 is 16 amino acids long. V lost 5 bases and J 2 bases, leaving 19 bases between the germline ends. DNA of the CDR3: TGTGCCAGAAGTTCACGACCCGACAAGGGAAACTATGGCTACACCTTC. Translating it yields CARSSRPDKGNYGYTF.

This rearrangement joins TRBV6-6 to TRBJ1-4; 8 bases align to TRBD1. Germline V gene sequence: CDR1 MNHNY, CDR2 SVGAGI (reference sequence). CDR3 length: 14 residues. V trimming: 2 bases; J trimming: 7 bases; junction bases outside the gene matches: 3. CDR3 bases: TGTGCCAGCAGTTACGTACAGGGGGGTGAAAAACTGTTTTTT. Protein product: CASSYVQGGEKLFF.

The rearrangement joins TRBV5-1 to TRBJ1-1, with a weak D call TRBD1 (6 bases). From germline, CDR1 is SGHRS and CDR2 YFSETQ. The CDR3 has 14 amino acids. Trimming shortened V by 3 bases and J by 4 bases, and 13 bases separated the two germline ends. In DNA form, the CDR3 reads TGCGCCAGCAGCTCGATTCCGGACAGCACTGAAGCTTTCTTT. Protein product: CASSSIPDSTEAFF.

The chain employs TRBV5-6 and TRBJ2-3; no definite D call. Germline CDR1 reads SGHDT; CDR2 reads YYEEEE. Trimming removed 2 bases at V and 1 base at J, with 11 bases between. CDR3 size: 15 residues. CDR3 sequence reads: CASSFQYTRTDTQYF. CDR3 bases: TGTGCCAGCAGCTTCCAGTATACCCGCACAGATACGCAGTATTTT.

The V call is TRBV5-1, the J call TRBJ2-7; 11 bases line up with TRBD2. This CDR3 is built from 15 residues. Trimming took 4 bases from V and 3 from J; bases not matched to a gene: 6. Germline CDR1 and CDR2: SGHRS and YFSETQ. CDR3 bases: TGCGCCAGCAGCCCAGGGACTAGCGGTCTCTACGAGCAGTACTTC. Its translation is CASSPGTSGLYEQYF.

For the CDR3, the DNA is TGCAGCGTTGCTCCCGGGGGGGCAACATATGGCTACACCTTC. This gives the protein CSVAPGGATYGYTF. The V gene is TRBV29-1, the J gene TRBJ1-2, with TRBD1 as a possible D gene (6 bases). Deletions cut 4 bases from V and 5 bases from J, with 17 bases between. Germline values: CDR1 SQVTM, CDR2 ANQGSEA. The CDR3 has 14 residues. The full variable domain, its missing parts supplied by reference TRBV29-1 and TRBJ1-2, is SAVISQKPSRDICQRGTSLTIQCQVDSQVTMMFWYRQQPGQSLTLIATANQGSEATYESGFVIDKFPISRPNLTFSTLTVSNMSPEDSSIYLCSVAPGGATYGYTFGSGTRLTVV.

J is TRBJ2-3 and V is TRBV18; no clear D gene. CDR3 length: 13 amino acids. Trimming cost V 2 bases and J 5 bases, with 8 bases left between them. The germline V gene has CDR1 KGHSH and CDR2 LQKENI. CDR3 residues: CASSPVSGDTQYF. As DNA, the CDR3 is TGTGCCAGCTCACCAGTATCTGGAGATACGCAGTATTTT.

The V and J genes are TRBV5-1 and TRBJ1-2; 8 nucleotides match TRBD1. The germline gives CDR1 SGHRS, CDR2 YFSETQ. The CDR3 runs to 13 residues. Germline trimming cut 4 bases from V and 3 bases from J; bases unmatched to any gene: 2. The CDR3 DNA reads as TGCGCCAGCAGCGTACAGGGGGACTATGGCTACACCTTC. It translates to CASSVQGDYGYTF.

The chain couples TRBV6-5 to TRBJ2-7, with D possibly TRBD2 on 6 matching bases. CDR1 is MNHEY, CDR2 SVGAGI, per germline. The CDR3 has 11 residues. V lost 9 bases and J 4 bases, leaving 10 bases between the germline ends. This CDR3 reads CASSEGYEQYF. The CDR3 DNA sequence: TGTGCCAGTTCGGAGGGGTACGAGCAGTACTTC.

The chain couples TRBV19 to TRBJ2-3; a possible D gene is TRBD2 (6 bases). CDR3 length equals 13 residues. Germline CDR1 reads LNHDA; CDR2 reads SQIVND (reference sequence). Trimming left V 3 bases short and J 6 bases short, with 10 bases between. In DNA form, the CDR3 reads TGTGCCAGTAGTATGACGGGGGAGGATACGCAGTATTTT. Its translation is CASSMTGEDTQYF.

The chain couples TRBV24-1 to TRBJ2-3; D remains unclear. The V gene's germline CDR1 is KGHDR and CDR2 SFDVKD. This CDR3 region has 12 residues. Deletions cut 5 bases from V and 3 bases from J, with 5 bases between. CDR3 bases: TGTGCCACCAGTGCGGAGACAGATACGCAGTATTTT. Translation: CATSAETDTQYF.

In the case of this clone: Other DNA sequences in this sample translate to the same CDR3. The chain is built from TRBV5-1 and TRBJ2-5, with 14 bases matching TRBD2. J was trimmed by 2 bases and V by 3 bases; bases with no gene match: 3. This CDR3 has 16 amino acids. The germline CDR1 and CDR2 sequences are SGHRS and YFSETQ. In DNA, the CDR3 is TGCGCCAGCAGCTCGGGACTAGCGGGAGCTCAAGAGACCCAGTACTTC. Amino acids: CASSSGLAGAQETQYF.

The J gene is TRBJ2-5, the V gene TRBV29-1; 8 nucleotides agree with TRBD1. V lost 7 bases to trimming and J lost 5 bases; unmatched junction nucleotides: 6. This CDR3 has 12 residues. Germline lookup yields CDR1 SQVTM and CDR2 ANQGSEA. CDR3 residues: CSAGQGLETQYF. In nucleotides, the CDR3 is TGCAGCGCCGGACAGGGCTTGGAGACCCAGTACTTC.

This clone was seen more than once but under ten times. The V and J genes are TRBV6-1 and TRBJ2-2; 7 bases map to TRBD2. This CDR3 has 15 residues. Trimming removed 2 bases from V and 3 bases from J; junction bases left unmatched: 3. CDR1 and CDR2 (germline): MNHNS, SASEGT. The CDR3 DNA reads as TGTGCCAGCAGTGAATTGGGGGGGTACACCGGGGAGCTGTTTTTT. Residues: CASSELGGYTGELFF.

Only one count was recorded for this clone. The chain uses TRBV5-1 and TRBJ2-1, with D possibly matching TRBD2 (6 bases). Trimming stripped 7 bases from V and 6 bases from J, with 17 bases between. The V gene's germline CDR1 is SGHRS and CDR2 YFSETQ. CDR3 length equals 14 residues. CDR3 sequence reads: CASGATGTANEQFF. The CDR3 coding sequence is TGCGCCAGCGGCGCGACCGGGACTGCCAATGAGCAGTTCTTC.

This sequence joins TRBV5-1 and TRBJ1-4; 8 nucleotides match TRBD1. Germline CDR1 reads SGHRS; CDR2 reads YFSETQ. The ends lost 3 bases at V and 7 bases at J; junction bases unmatched: 5. The CDR3 runs to 14 residues. The chain's CDR3 is CASSSGQGPEKLFF. CDR3 DNA: TGCGCCAGCAGCTCCGGACAGGGACCTGAAAAACTGTTTTTT.

The CDR3 sequence: CASSRILTGQGAGANVLTF. The CDR3, as DNA: TGTGCCAGCAGTCGAATACTAACGGGACAGGGGGCTGGGGCCAACGTCCTGACTTTC. The V and J genes are TRBV6-6 and TRBJ2-6, with 11 bases lining up with TRBD1. CDR3 length equals 19 residues. Germline-derived CDR1 and CDR2 are MNHNY and SVGAGI (reference sequence). V was pared by 5 bases and J by 2 bases, with 11 bases of the junction left unmatched.

The chain uses TRBV5-1 and TRBJ1-1, with D possibly TRBD1 on 6 matching bases. V was pared by 4 bases and J by 11 bases, with 21 bases between. Germline V lookup: CDR1 SGHRS, CDR2 YFSETQ. The CDR3 has 14 amino acids. This CDR3 reads CASSRDNAEWLAFF. DNA of the CDR3: TGCGCCAGCAGCCGGGACAATGCCGAGTGGTTGGCTTTCTTT.

The V and J genes are TRBV5-6 and TRBJ1-1; D is possibly TRBD1 (5 bases). Trimming took off 2 bases at V and 3 bases at J, with 11 bases between the two ends. From germline, CDR1 is SGHDT and CDR2 YYEEEE. The CDR3 consists of 14 residues. The CDR3 DNA follows: TGTGCCAGCAGCTTCGGGGGAAGAGACACTGAAGCTTTCTTT. This gives the protein CASSFGGRDTEAFF.

The V and J genes are TRBV6-5 and TRBJ1-4; no firm D call. Trimming left V 2 bases short and J 7 bases short, with 11 bases between. The CDR3 has 14 amino acids. Looked up from germline, CDR1 is MNHEY and CDR2 is SVGAGI. The CDR3 DNA sequence: TGTGCCAGCAGTTACGGGAACGACGGTGAAAAACTGTTTTTT. Its translation is CASSYGNDGEKLFF.

The V gene is TRBV6-2 or TRBV6-3, the J gene TRBJ1-5, with D hard to call. V lost 0 bases to trimming and J lost 6 bases, with 9 bases between them. The CDR3 is 14 residues long. Germline V gene sequence: CDR1 MNHEY, CDR2 SVGEGT. The CDR3 DNA follows: TGTGCCAGCAGTTACTCAGAGGGTTCTCAGCCCCAGCATTTT. Protein: CASSYSEGSQPQHF.

Concerning this clone itself: The same CDR3 is also encoded by other DNA sequences in this sample. In nucleotides, the CDR3 is TGTGCCAGCAGCTTAGACCATTCCTATGGCTACACCTTC. Amino acids: CASSLDHSYGYTF. The chain has TRBV7-2 and TRBJ1-2, with D unresolved. Trimming left V 1 base short and J 4 bases short, with 7 bases between. The germline V gene has CDR1 SGHTA and CDR2 FQGNSA. The CDR3 spans 13 residues.

V and J are TRBV11-2 and TRBJ1-2, with 9 positions matching TRBD1. The CDR3 consists of 15 residues. Losses at the gene ends were 1 base for V and 7 bases for J; bases not matched to a gene: 7. Germline V lookup: CDR1 SGHAT, CDR2 FQNNGV. The CDR3 sequence is CASSLGDRARGGYTF. For the CDR3, the DNA is TGTGCCAGCAGCTTAGGGGACAGGGCCAGGGGTGGCTACACCTTC.

V is TRBV6-4 and J is TRBJ2-3, with D unresolved. Germline-derived CDR1 and CDR2 are MRHNA and SNTAGT. V lost 2 bases and J 2 bases, leaving 5 bases between the germline ends. CDR3 length equals 13 residues. CDR3 sequence: CASSDGFTDTQYF. CDR3 DNA: TGTGCCAGCAGTGACGGGTTCACAGATACGCAGTATTTT.

This clone appeared a few times. V usage is TRBV12-3 or TRBV12-4 and J usage is TRBJ2-2; D unclear. This CDR3 has 13 amino acids. V lost 5 bases and J 6 bases, leaving 10 bases between the germline ends. CDR3: CASSLGSAGELFF. In DNA, the CDR3 is TGTGCCAGCAGTCTAGGATCGGCCGGGGAGCTGTTTTTT.

V and J are TRBV10-3 and TRBJ2-5; perhaps TRBD2 as D (5 bases). V lost 6 bases and J 7 bases, leaving 15 bases between the germline ends. The CDR3 length is 13 residues. The V gene's germline CDR1 is ENHRY and CDR2 SYGVKD. This CDR3 reads CAIRPGPEGTQYF. The CDR3 region has the DNA TGTGCCATCAGACCTGGACCTGAGGGGACCCAGTACTTC.